This TCR beta chain was identified during a study of PD-1 and CTLA-4 blockade in melanoma. Using immunoSEQ multiplex PCR, the repertoire was profiled, and TCRdb retains in-frame clones only, with some absent. The table includes 20,000 to 25,000 clones, 88% detected once. The germline CDR1 and CDR2 sequences are MDHEN and SYDVKM. V was pared by 2 bases and J by 6 bases, with 10 bases between. CDR3 length equals 13 residues. The clonotype was recovered from a human donor with melanoma. The starting material was CD8+ T cells from peripheral blood, obtained before anti-PD-1 treatment. This chain connects TRBV28 to TRBJ1-1; D is perhaps TRBD1 (5 bases). CDR3 protein: CASSLARDSEAFF. CDR3 bases: TGTGCCAGCAGTTTAGCCCGGGACTCTGAAGCTTTCTTT.